One and the same sample provided the 12 T cell receptor beta chains below, sequenced in a study of cytomegalovirus exposure and HLA in healthy donors. Here immunoSEQ multiplex PCR was the method, and the copy in TCRdb shows in-frame clones only, minus some. Of more than 95,000 clones in the sample, roughly nine tenths were seen once. The material sequenced was PBMCs. The receptor source for this set is a woman under 30 in good health and CMV-seronegative.

The gene calls are TRBV25-1 and TRBJ2-1; D possibly corresponds to TRBD2 (6 bases). The germline CDR1 and CDR2 sequences are MGHDK and SYGVNS. Between the trimmed V and J ends, which lost 1 base and 3 bases, there was a span of 10 bases. This CDR3 comprises 15 residues. CDR3 DNA sequence: TGTGCCAGCAGTGAATCCCAGGACTACTACAATGAGCAGTTCTTC. Translation gives CASSESQDYYNEQFF.

CDR3 sequence (DNA): TGTGCCAGCAGTTTATCGGTGGCAGGGCAAAGCTACACCTTC. This codes for CASSLSVAGQSYTF. V usage is TRBV27 and J usage is TRBJ1-2; D perhaps matches TRBD1 (5 bases). The germline gives CDR1 MNHEY, CDR2 SMNVEV (reference sequence). V gave up 0 bases and J gave up 9 bases, with 14 bases separating them. CDR3 length: 14 residues.

This chain links TRBV6-6 with TRBJ2-7; 11 bases match TRBD1. Germline V gives CDR1 MNHNY, CDR2 SVGAGI (reference sequence). This CDR3 has 15 residues. After removal of 5 bases from V and 3 bases from J, the junction contained 6 bases not matched to a gene. The CDR3 protein is CASSPDGTGGYEQYF. CDR3 nucleotides: TGTGCCAGCAGTCCGGACGGGACAGGGGGCTACGAGCAGTACTTC.

The chain combines TRBV30 with TRBJ2-5, with TRBD2 as a possible D gene (6 bases). The CDR3 is made up of 11 amino acids. CDR1 and CDR2 (germline): GTSNPN, SVGIG (reference sequence). Trimming took 4 bases from V and 4 from J, leaving 7 bases between them. The CDR3 spells CAWTGGETQYF. The CDR3 region has the DNA TGTGCCTGGACCGGGGGAGAGACCCAGTACTTC.

The gene calls are TRBV27 and TRBJ2-7, with D hard to call. Trimming cost V 5 bases and J 2 bases, with 4 bases left between them. Germline CDR1 MNHEY, CDR2 SMNVEV (reference sequence). The CDR3 consists of 11 residues. The DNA for the CDR3 is TGTGCCAGCAGTCCTCCCTACGAGCAGTACTTC. It translates to CASSPPYEQYF.

The gene calls are TRBV5-1 and TRBJ2-3; 7 bases match TRBD2. CDR3 length equals 14 residues. After removal of 0 bases from V and 5 bases from J, the junction contained 3 bases not matched to a gene. The germline gives CDR1 SGHRS, CDR2 YFSETQ. The CDR3 sequence: CASSLGLAEDTQYF. DNA for the CDR3: TGCGCCAGCAGCTTGGGACTAGCAGAAGATACGCAGTATTTT.

The chain is built from TRBV6-1 and TRBJ2-5; D unclear. Germline assignment: CDR1 MNHNS and CDR2 SASEGT. Trimming removed 4 bases from V and 4 bases from J, with 7 bases in between. The CDR3 spans 12 residues. The CDR3 DNA reads as TGTGCCAGCAGTGGAGACACAGAGACCCAGTACTTC. Protein: CASSGDTETQYF.

The J gene is TRBJ2-2, the V gene TRBV5-1; D not resolved. From germline, CDR1 is SGHRS and CDR2 YFSETQ. This CDR3 has 14 amino acids. V was clipped by 0 bases and J by 3 bases, with 6 bases between them. DNA for the CDR3: TGCGCCAGCAGCTTGGCCCCATACACCGGGGAGCTGTTTTTT. It specifies CASSLAPYTGELFF.

The rearrangement joins TRBV19 to TRBJ2-2, with 10 bases identical to TRBD2. The CDR3 has 16 amino acids. V lost 6 bases and J lost 1; bases outside the gene matches: 5. Germline values: CDR1 LNHDA, CDR2 SQIVND (reference sequence). The CDR3 sequence is CASSPPSGRNTGELFF. In nucleotides, the CDR3 is TGTGCCAGTAGCCCCCCTAGCGGGAGGAACACCGGGGAGCTGTTTTTT. Variable domain in full (rest from reference TRBV19 and TRBJ2-2): DGGITQSPKYLFRKEGQNVTLSCEQNLNHDAMYWYRQDPGQGLRLIYYSQIVNDFQKGDIAEGYSVSREKKESFPLTVTSAQKNPTAFYLCASSPPSGRNTGELFFGEGSRLTVL.

The chain uses TRBV19 and TRBJ2-3; 14 bases line up with TRBD2. The germline gives CDR1 LNHDA, CDR2 SQIVND (reference sequence). With V trimmed by 3 bases and J by 5 bases, 10 bases remained unmatched. The CDR3 is made up of 18 amino acids. This CDR3 is CASSISTSGRARQDTQYF. The CDR3 DNA reads TGTGCCAGTAGTATTTCGACTAGCGGGAGGGCGAGGCAAGATACGCAGTATTTT.

J is TRBJ1-2 and V is TRBV6-1, with unresolved D. Germline assignment: CDR1 MNHNS and CDR2 SASEGT. V shed 8 bases and J shed 2 bases, with 15 bases lying between them. CDR3 size: 14 residues. CDR3: CASLVSWENYGYTF. The CDR3 DNA is TGTGCCAGCCTTGTTAGTTGGGAGAACTATGGCTACACCTTC.

DNA of the CDR3: TGTGCCAGCAGCTTTACCGGTACAGATACGCAGTATTTT. Its protein is CASSFTGTDTQYF. This chain connects TRBV11-1 to TRBJ2-3, with D unclear. CDR1 is SGHAT, CDR2 FQDESV, per germline (reference sequence). V shed 3 bases and J shed 3 bases, with 7 bases lying between them. The CDR3 runs to 13 residues.